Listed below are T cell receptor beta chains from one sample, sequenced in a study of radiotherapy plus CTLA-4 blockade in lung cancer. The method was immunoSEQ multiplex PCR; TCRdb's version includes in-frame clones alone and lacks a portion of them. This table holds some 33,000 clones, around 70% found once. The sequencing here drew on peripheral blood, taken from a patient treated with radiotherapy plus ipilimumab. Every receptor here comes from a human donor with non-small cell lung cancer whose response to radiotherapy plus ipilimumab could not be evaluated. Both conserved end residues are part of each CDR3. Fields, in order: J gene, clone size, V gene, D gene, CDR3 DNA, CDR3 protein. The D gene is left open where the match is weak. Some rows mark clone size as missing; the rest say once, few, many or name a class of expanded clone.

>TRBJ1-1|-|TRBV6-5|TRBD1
TGTGCCAGCAGTCCGTGGACAGGGGTTGGTACTGAAGCTTTCTTT
CASSPWTGVGTEAFF
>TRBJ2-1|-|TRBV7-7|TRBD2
TGTGCCAGCAGCCTAACCCTAGCGGGGACCAATGAGCAGTTCTTC
CASSLTLAGTNEQFF
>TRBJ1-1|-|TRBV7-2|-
TGTGCCAGCAGCTCGTCGCGGTCTAGGAACACTGAAGCTTTCTTT
CASSSSRSRNTEAFF
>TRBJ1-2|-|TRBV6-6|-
TGTGCCAAGATAAGTAGCAGGGCCCCTAACTATGGCTACACCTTC
CAKISSRAPNYGYTF
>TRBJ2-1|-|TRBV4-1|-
TGCGCCAGCAGCCAAGCATACAATGAGCAGTTCTTC
CASSQAYNEQFF
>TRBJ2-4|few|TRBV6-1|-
TGTGCCAGCAGTGATCTATCAATTCAGTACTTC
CASSDLSIQYF
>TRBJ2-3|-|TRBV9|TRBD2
TGTGCCAGCAGCGTAGCCGGGGCTAGCGGGAGCTCAGATACGCAGTATTTT
CASSVAGASGSSDTQYF
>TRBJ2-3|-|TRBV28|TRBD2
TGTGCCAGCAGTCCCCGGGCGGGACTAGCGGGAGCAGGTGGCACAGATACGCAGTATTTT
CASSPRAGLAGAGGTDTQYF
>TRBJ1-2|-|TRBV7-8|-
TGTGCCAGCAGCTTAGCCGGAGGGACTTATGGCTACACCTTC
CASSLAGGTYGYTF
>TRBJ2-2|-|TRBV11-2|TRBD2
TGTGCCAGCAGCTCGCAGGGACTAGCGGGTTTTTCCGGGGAGCTGTTTTTT
CASSSQGLAGFSGELFF